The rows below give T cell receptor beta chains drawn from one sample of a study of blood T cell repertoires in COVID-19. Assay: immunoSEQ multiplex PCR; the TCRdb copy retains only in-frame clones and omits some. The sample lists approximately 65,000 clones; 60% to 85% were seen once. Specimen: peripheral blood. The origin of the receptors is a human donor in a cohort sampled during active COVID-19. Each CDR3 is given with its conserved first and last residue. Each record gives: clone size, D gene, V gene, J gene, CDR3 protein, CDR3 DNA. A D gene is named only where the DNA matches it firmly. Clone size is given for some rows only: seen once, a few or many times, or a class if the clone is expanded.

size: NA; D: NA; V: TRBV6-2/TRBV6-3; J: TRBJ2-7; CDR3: CASSLDGYEQYF; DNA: TGTGCCAGCAGTCTCGACGGGTACGAGCAGTACTTC
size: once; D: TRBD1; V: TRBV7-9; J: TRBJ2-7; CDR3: CASSWGQGIYEQYF; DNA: TGTGCCAGCAGCTGGGGACAGGGGATCTACGAGCAGTACTTC
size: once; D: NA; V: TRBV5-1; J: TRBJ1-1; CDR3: CASSQDGGVSEAFF; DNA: TGCGCCAGCAGCCAAGACGGGGGGGTAAGTGAAGCTTTCTTT
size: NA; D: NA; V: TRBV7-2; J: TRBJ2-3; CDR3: CASSFPPEHGTQYF; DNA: TGTGCCAGCAGCTTCCCCCCTGAGCATGGTACGCAGTATTTT
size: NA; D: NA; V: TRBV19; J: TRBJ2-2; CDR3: CASTEARTHTGELFF; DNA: TGTGCCAGTACGGAGGCCCGGACCCACACCGGGGAGCTGTTTTTT
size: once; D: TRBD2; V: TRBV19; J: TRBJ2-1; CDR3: CASSIEASGSTEQFF; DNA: TGTGCCAGTAGTATAGAGGCTAGCGGGAGTACTGAGCAGTTCTTC
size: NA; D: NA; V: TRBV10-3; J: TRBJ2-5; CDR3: CAISEGQGQETQYF; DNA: TGTGCCATCAGTGAAGGGCAGGGCCAAGAGACCCAGTACTTC
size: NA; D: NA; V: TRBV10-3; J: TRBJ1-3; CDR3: CAIGSGNSGNTIYF; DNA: TGTGCCATCGGGAGCGGCAACTCTGGAAACACCATATATTTT
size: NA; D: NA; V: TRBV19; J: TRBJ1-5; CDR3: CASSQDSGNQPQHF; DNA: TGTGCCAGTAGTCAGGACAGTGGCAATCAGCCCCAGCATTTT
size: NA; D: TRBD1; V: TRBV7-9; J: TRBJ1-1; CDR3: CASSFMTGTVNTEAFF; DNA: TGTGCCAGCAGCTTCATGACCGGGACAGTGAACACTGAAGCTTTCTTT
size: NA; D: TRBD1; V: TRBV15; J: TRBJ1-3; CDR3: CATRGDSSGNTIYF; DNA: TGTGCCACCAGAGGGGACAGCTCTGGAAACACCATATATTTT
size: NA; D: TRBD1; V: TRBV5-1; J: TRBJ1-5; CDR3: CASSLGGQGNQPQHF; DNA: TGCGCCAGCAGCTTGGGGGGACAGGGGAATCAGCCCCAGCATTTT
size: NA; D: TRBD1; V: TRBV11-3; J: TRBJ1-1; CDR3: CASSPDRGNTEAFF; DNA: TGTGCCAGCAGCCCGGACAGGGGGAACACTGAAGCTTTCTTT
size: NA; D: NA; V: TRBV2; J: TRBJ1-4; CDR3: CASTGSLRGEGKKLFF; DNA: TGTGCCAGCACCGGCTCCCTCAGGGGAGAAGGTAAAAAACTGTTTTTT
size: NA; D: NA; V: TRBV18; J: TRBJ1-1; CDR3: CASSLEGPMNTEAFF; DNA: TGTGCCAGCTCTCTAGAGGGTCCCATGAACACTGAAGCTTTCTTT
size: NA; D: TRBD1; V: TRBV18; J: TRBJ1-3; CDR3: CASSPPGTDGNTIYF; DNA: TGTGCCAGCTCACCACCCGGGACAGATGGAAACACCATATATTTT
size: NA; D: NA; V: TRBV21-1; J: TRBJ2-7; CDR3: CASSKVIRRGEQYF; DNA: TGTGCCAGCAGCAAAGTAATCAGGCGGGGCGAGCAGTACTTC
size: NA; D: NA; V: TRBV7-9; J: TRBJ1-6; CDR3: CASSLSRANSSPLHF; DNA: TGTGCCAGCAGCTTAAGTCGCGCTAACAGTTCACCCCTCCACTTT
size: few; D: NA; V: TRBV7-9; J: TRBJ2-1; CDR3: CASSFHYNEQFF; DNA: TGTGCCAGCAGCTTCCACTACAATGAGCAGTTCTTC
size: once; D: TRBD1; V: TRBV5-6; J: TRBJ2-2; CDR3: CASRTGGADTGELFF; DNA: TGTGCCAGCAGGACAGGGGGCGCCGACACCGGGGAGCTGTTTTTT
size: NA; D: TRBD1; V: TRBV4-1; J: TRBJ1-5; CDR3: CASSQGTGSNQPQHF; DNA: TGCGCCAGCAGCCAAGGGACAGGGAGCAATCAGCCCCAGCATTTT
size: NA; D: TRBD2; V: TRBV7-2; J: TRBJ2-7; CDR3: CASSLGLAGGPNEQYF; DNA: TGTGCCAGCAGCTTAGGACTAGCGGGAGGGCCTAACGAGCAGTACTTC
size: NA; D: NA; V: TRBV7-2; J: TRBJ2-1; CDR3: CASSRDYNEQFF; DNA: TGTGCCAGCAGTCGAGACTACAATGAGCAGTTCTTC
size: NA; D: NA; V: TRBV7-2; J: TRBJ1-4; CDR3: CASSPPESEKLFF; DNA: TGTGCCAGCAGCCCACCGGAGAGTGAAAAACTGTTTTTT
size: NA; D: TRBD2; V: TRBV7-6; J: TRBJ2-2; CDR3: CASSGRTSGSTGELFF; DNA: TGTGCCAGCAGCGGAAGGACTAGCGGGAGTACCGGGGAGCTGTTTTTT
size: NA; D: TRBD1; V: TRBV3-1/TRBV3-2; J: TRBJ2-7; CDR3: CASSRRDRTSSKYF; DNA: TGTGCCAGCAGCCGTAGGGACAGAACCTCGTCGAAGTACTTC
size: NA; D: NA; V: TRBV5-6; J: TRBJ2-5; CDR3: CASSSGQIQETQYF; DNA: TGTGCCAGCAGCTCCGGACAGATTCAAGAGACCCAGTACTTC
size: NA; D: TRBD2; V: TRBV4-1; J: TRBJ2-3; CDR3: CASSLSPAGVADTQYF; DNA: TGCGCCAGCAGCCTCTCTCCGGCGGGGGTAGCAGATACGCAGTATTTT
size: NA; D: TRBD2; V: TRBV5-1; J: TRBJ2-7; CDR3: CASSLGLAGSYEQYF; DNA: TGCGCCAGCAGCTTGGGGCTAGCGGGATCCTACGAGCAGTACTTC
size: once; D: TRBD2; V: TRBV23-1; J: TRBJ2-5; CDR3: CASSDTSEETQYF; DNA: TGCGCCAGCAGTGATACTAGCGAAGAGACCCAGTACTTC
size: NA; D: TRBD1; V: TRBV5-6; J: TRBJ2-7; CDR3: CASSYDRGEQYF; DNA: TGTGCCAGCAGCTACGACAGGGGGGAGCAGTACTTC
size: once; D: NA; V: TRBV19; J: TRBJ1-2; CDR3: CASSIPRGNYGYTF; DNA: TGTGCCAGTAGTATCCCTAGGGGGAACTATGGCTACACCTTC
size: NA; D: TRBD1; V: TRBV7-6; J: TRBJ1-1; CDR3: CASSLTGDKNTEAFF; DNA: TGTGCCAGCAGCCTGACAGGGGACAAGAACACTGAAGCTTTCTTT
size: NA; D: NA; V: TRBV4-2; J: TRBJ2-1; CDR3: CASSQIAASSYNEQFF; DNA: TGTGCCAGCAGCCAAATCGCGGCTAGCTCCTACAATGAGCAGTTCTTC
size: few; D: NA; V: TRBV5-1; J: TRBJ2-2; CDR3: CASSLASAAPGELFF; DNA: TGCGCCAGCAGCTTGGCCTCGGCAGCGCCCGGGGAGCTGTTTTTT
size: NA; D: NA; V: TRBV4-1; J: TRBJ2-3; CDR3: CASSRVESTDTQYF; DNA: TGCGCCAGCAGCCGGGTGGAGAGCACAGATACGCAGTATTTT
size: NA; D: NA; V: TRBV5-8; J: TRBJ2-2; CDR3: CASNTWPTIGELFF; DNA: TGTGCCAGCAATACATGGCCGACAATCGGGGAGCTGTTTTTT
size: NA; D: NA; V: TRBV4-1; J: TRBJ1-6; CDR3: CASSQGTGSGSPLHF; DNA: TGCGCCAGCAGCCAAGGAACGGGATCGGGCTCACCCCTCCACTTT
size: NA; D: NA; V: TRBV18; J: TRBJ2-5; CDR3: CASSPARAEETQYF; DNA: TGTGCCAGCTCACCGGCGCGGGCTGAAGAGACCCAGTACTTC
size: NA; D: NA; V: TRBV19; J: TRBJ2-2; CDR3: CASSQQGVGELFF; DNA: TGTGCCAGTAGTCAACAGGGTGTCGGGGAGCTGTTTTTT
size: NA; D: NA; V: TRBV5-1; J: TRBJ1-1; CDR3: CASSLTDNTEAFF; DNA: TGCGCCAGCAGCTTGACAGACAACACTGAAGCTTTCTTT
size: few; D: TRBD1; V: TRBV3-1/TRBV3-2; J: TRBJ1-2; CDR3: CASSTGGAEEYGYGYTF; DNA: TGTGCCAGCAGCACAGGGGGGGCTGAAGAATATGGGTATGGCTACACCTTC
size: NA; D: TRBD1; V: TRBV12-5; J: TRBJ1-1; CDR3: CASAGTGRTEAFF; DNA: TGTGCTAGTGCCGGGACAGGGAGGACTGAAGCTTTCTTT
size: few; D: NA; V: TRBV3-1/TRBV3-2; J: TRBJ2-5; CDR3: CASRPHGASATQETQYF; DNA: TGTGCCAGCAGACCCCACGGGGCTAGCGCAACCCAAGAGACCCAGTACTTC